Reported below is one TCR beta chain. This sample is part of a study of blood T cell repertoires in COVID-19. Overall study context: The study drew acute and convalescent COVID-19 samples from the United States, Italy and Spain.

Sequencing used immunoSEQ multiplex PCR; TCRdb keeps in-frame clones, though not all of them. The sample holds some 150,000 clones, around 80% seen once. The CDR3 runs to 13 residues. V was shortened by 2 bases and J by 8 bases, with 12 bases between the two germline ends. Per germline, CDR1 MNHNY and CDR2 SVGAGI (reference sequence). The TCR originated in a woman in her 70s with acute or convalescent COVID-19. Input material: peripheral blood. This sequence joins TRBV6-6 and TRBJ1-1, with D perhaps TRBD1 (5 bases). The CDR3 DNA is TGTGCCAGCAGTTACCCGGGGGGAGGCGAAGCTTTCTTT. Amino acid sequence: CASSYPGGGEAFF.